Sequencing of this T cell receptor beta chain was carried out in a study of cytomegalovirus exposure and HLA in healthy donors. General study findings and limits: Donors were assumed by presence/absence analyses to have roughly uniform sequencing depth. Because they were indistinguishable, some V segments, including TRBV6-2 and TRBV6-3, were excluded. Testing in vitro showed three CMV-associated chains specific for CMV antigens. Within an earlier analysis, most TCR beta V segments proved productive either about 90% or about 30% of the time.

Vbeta (60) and Jbeta (13) primers were used in the PCR. Clones were sequenced by immunoSEQ multiplex PCR, and TCRdb holds only the in-frame ones, with some missing. This repertoire shows about 160,000 clones, 82% found once; its top ten account for 1.5%. The CDR3 runs 14 residues. Trimming removed 8 bases from V and 0 bases from J; junction bases left unmatched: 4. The germline V gene encodes CDR1 SNHLY and CDR2 FYNNEI. There are a few counts of this clone. Its antigen remains unknown. The receptor was derived from a girl between 10 and 17 years old in good health and CMV-seropositive. Sequences were obtained from PBMCs. This chain uses TRBV2 with TRBJ1-3; 7 bases are shared with TRBD1. The CDR3 here is CASPWDSSGNTIYF. The CDR3 DNA sequence: TGTGCCAGCCCGTGGGACAGCTCTGGAAACACCATATATTTT.